This TCR beta chain was observed in a study of technical replicates of blood from a handful of donors. Clones were read by immunoSEQ multiplex PCR, and TCRdb kept only the in-frame ones, dropping some. The sample lists roughly 87,000 clones; just under 95% were seen once. CDR1 is SGHAT and CDR2 is FQNNGV in the germline V gene. This CDR3 comprises 16 residues. V shed 3 bases, J shed 10 bases, and the junction held 15 bases outside the gene matches. J is TRBJ2-1 and V is TRBV11-2, with 7 positions matching TRBD1. Input material: T cells isolated from PBMCs. This clonotype was sampled from a human donor in good health. The DNA of the CDR3 is TGTGCCAGCAGCTTTGATTATGTGGGGCAGGGGGAAGAGCAGTTCTTC. Its protein product is CASSFDYVGQGEEQFF.